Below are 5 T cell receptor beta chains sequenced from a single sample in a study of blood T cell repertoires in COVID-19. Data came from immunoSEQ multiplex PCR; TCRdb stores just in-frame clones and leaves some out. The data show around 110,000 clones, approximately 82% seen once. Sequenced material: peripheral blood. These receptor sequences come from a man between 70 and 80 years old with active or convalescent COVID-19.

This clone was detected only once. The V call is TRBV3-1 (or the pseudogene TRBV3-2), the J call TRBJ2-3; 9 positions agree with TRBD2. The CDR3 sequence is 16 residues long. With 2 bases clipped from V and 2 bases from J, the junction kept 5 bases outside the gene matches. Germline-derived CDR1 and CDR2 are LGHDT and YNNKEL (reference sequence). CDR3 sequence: CASSQRAGGHTDTQYF. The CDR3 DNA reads TGTGCCAGCAGCCAAAGAGCGGGGGGCCACACAGATACGCAGTATTTT.

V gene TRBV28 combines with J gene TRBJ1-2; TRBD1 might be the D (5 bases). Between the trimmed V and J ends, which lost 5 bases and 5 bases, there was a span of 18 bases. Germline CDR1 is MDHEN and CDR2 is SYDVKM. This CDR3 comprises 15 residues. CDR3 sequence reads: CASSPSEGAGYGYTF. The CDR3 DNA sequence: TGTGCCAGCAGTCCGTCGGAGGGCGCAGGGTATGGCTACACCTTC.

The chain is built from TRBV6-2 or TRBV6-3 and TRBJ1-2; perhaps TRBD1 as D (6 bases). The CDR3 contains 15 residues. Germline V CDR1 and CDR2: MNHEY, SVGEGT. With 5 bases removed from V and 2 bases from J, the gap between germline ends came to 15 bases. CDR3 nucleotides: TGTGCCAGCAGTGACACAGGGCCGCAAAACTATGGCTACACCTTC. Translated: CASSDTGPQNYGYTF.

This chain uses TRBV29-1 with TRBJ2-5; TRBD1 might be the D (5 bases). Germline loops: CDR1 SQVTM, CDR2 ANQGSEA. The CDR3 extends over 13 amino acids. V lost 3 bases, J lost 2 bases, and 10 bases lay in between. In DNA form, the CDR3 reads TGCAGCGTTGATGCTCAGGGTCAAGAGACCCAGTACTTC. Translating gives CSVDAQGQETQYF.

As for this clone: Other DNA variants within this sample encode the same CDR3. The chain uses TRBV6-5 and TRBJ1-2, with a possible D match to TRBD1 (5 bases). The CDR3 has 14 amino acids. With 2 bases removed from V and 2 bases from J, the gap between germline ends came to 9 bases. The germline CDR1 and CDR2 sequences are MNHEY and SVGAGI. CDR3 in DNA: TGTGCCAGCAGTTACCTGCAGGGCAACTATGGCTACACCTTC. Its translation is CASSYLQGNYGYTF.